This T cell receptor (beta chain) appears in the sequencing data of a study of T-cell reconstitution after alpha-beta-depleted transplantation in children. TCRbeta library construction was performed incorporating unique molecular identifiers. TCRdb called the PCR reads again in MiXCR, with one record for every CDR3 protein. The sample yields 900,000 or so distinct CDR3 sequences, 15% to 20% seen once. The sample holds many counts of this clonotype. Its antigen is as yet unknown. This CDR3 region has 15 residues. Germline-derived CDR1 and CDR2 are SGHAT and FQNNGV. V shed 4 bases, J shed 5 bases, and the junction held 7 bases outside the gene matches. The study, taken as a whole, reports: The origin of high day-60 TCRbeta diversity in some patients lay in surviving recipient T cells and thymic progenitors. Reportedly, roughly two months post-transplant, alpha-beta T cells arose from several hundred expanded graft clones. Newly produced T cells mostly accounted for T-cell counts and diversity one year post-transplant.

The sequences come from PBMCs, mostly from graft donor cells, collected 360 days after TCRalphabeta/CD19-depleted stem cell transplant. The source is a male patient aged 10-17 years who had a stem cell transplant for acute lymphoblastic leukemia, so the T cells may come from the graft donor. The chain is built from TRBV11-2 and TRBJ2-2; 7 bases are shared with TRBD1. CDR3 amino acids: CASSSLRDRTGELFF. The CDR3 DNA sequence: TGTGCCAGCAGCTCGCTCCGGGACAGAACCGGGGAGCTGTTTTTT.